These T cell receptor beta chains were read from a single sample in a study of T cell repertoires in ileal Crohn's disease. Clones were read by immunoSEQ multiplex PCR, and TCRdb kept only the in-frame ones, dropping some. Among about 5,500 clones listed, 75% to 85% were seen once. Source material: ileal tissue. Receptors were obtained from an adult with Crohn's disease. The CDR3 runs from the conserved cysteine through the conserved F or W. The order of the fields is J gene, D gene, V gene, clone size, CDR3 protein, CDR3 DNA. D genes are given only for firm matches. Clone size is given for some rows only: seen once, a few or many times, or a class if the clone is expanded.

J: TRBJ1-1
D: .
V: TRBV5-5
size: .
CDR3: CASSLYPGSHTEAFF
DNA: TGTGCCAGCAGCTTGTATCCGGGATCCCACACTGAAGCTTTCTTT

J: TRBJ1-5
D: TRBD1
V: TRBV7-8
size: .
CDR3: CASSLRDRAGNQPQHF
DNA: TGTGCCAGCAGCTTACGGGACAGGGCGGGCAATCAGCCCCAGCATTTT

J: TRBJ1-6
D: TRBD1
V: TRBV25-1
size: few
CDR3: CASRDRESSPLHF
DNA: TGTGCCAGCAGGGACAGGGAAAGTTCCCCCCTCCACTTT

J: TRBJ2-7
D: TRBD1
V: TRBV19
size: few
CDR3: CASRPSGTGIPHEQYF
DNA: TGTGCCAGTAGGCCATCCGGGACAGGAATCCCCCACGAGCAGTACTTC

J: TRBJ1-1
D: .
V: TRBV6-5
size: once
CDR3: CASSYSMTLEAFF
DNA: TGTGCCAGCAGTTACTCGATGACACTCGAAGCTTTCTTT

J: TRBJ2-7
D: TRBD2
V: TRBV7-2
size: .
CDR3: CASSTSGAASYEQYF
DNA: TGTGCCAGCAGCACGAGCGGGGCGGCTTCCTACGAGCAGTACTTC

J: TRBJ2-7
D: .
V: TRBV11-3
size: .
CDR3: CASSLGGSSYEQYF
DNA: TGTGCCAGCAGCTTAGGTGGCAGTTCCTACGAGCAGTACTTC

J: TRBJ2-4
D: TRBD2
V: TRBV7-2
size: .
CDR3: CASSIGTSGGPGGIQYF
DNA: TGTGCCAGCAGCATCGGGACTAGCGGGGGGCCTGGCGGCATTCAGTACTTC

J: TRBJ2-1
D: TRBD1
V: TRBV11-2
size: .
CDR3: CASSMTGPNFEQFF
DNA: TGTGCCAGCAGCATGACAGGGCCTAATTTTGAGCAGTTCTTC

J: TRBJ2-5
D: .
V: TRBV10-1
size: .
CDR3: CASKVSLGGVVNRYF
DNA: TGCGCCAGCAAGGTTAGCTTAGGGGGGGTGGTTAATCGGTACTTC

J: TRBJ2-1
D: TRBD1
V: TRBV4-1
size: .
CDR3: CASSQEGTGYNEQFF
DNA: TGCGCCAGCAGCCAAGAAGGGACAGGCTACAATGAGCAGTTCTTC

J: TRBJ1-2
D: TRBD1
V: TRBV5-4
size: .
CDR3: CASSSTGGYGYTF
DNA: TGTGCCAGCAGCTCAACAGGGGGTTACGGCTACACCTTC

J: TRBJ1-2
D: .
V: TRBV6-5
size: .
CDR3: CASSSHARAYTF
DNA: TGTGCCAGCAGTTCTCATGCGAGGGCCTACACCTTC

J: TRBJ2-3
D: .
V: TRBV5-1
size: .
CDR3: CASSSPFFPPGQATDTQYF
DNA: TGCGCCAGCAGCTCCCCCTTTTTCCCCCCCGGACAAGCCACAGATACGCAGTATTTT

J: TRBJ2-1
D: TRBD2
V: TRBV7-9
size: .
CDR3: CASSPPGLAASYNEQFF
DNA: TGTGCCAGCAGCCCGCCGGGACTAGCGGCCTCCTACAATGAGCAGTTCTTC

J: TRBJ1-2
D: .
V: TRBV6-5
size: .
CDR3: CASSNRGYGDGYTF
DNA: TGTGCCAGCAGTAACCGGGGGTATGGGGATGGCTACACCTTC

J: TRBJ2-1
D: TRBD2
V: TRBV30
size: .
CDR3: CAWSGLAGGGFSYNEQFF
DNA: TGTGCCTGGAGTGGGCTAGCGGGGGGGGGTTTCTCCTACAATGAGCAGTTCTTC

J: TRBJ2-5
D: TRBD1
V: TRBV6-5
size: .
CDR3: CASSYFVQGAHETQYF
DNA: TGTGCCAGCAGTTACTTTGTACAGGGGGCTCATGAGACCCAGTACTTC

J: TRBJ2-3
D: TRBD2
V: TRBV7-8
size: .
CDR3: CASSSYRLAGNTDTQYF
DNA: TGTGCCAGCAGCTCCTACAGACTAGCGGGGAACACAGATACGCAGTATTTT

J: TRBJ1-4
D: .
V: TRBV30
size: .
CDR3: CAWSRTTQGGEKLFF
DNA: TGTGCCTGGAGTCGCACTACCCAGGGAGGAGAAAAACTGTTTTTT

J: TRBJ1-2
D: .
V: TRBV5-1
size: .
CDR3: CASSFGVNYGYTF
DNA: TGCGCCAGCAGCTTCGGGGTTAACTATGGCTACACCTTC

J: TRBJ1-2
D: .
V: TRBV5-1
size: .
CDR3: CASHSNYGYTF
DNA: TGCGCCAGCCACAGTAACTATGGCTACACCTTC

J: TRBJ2-5
D: TRBD1
V: TRBV5-1
size: .
CDR3: CASSSRTGETQYF
DNA: TGCGCCAGCAGCTCCAGGACAGGAGAGACCCAGTACTTC

J: TRBJ1-6
D: TRBD1
V: TRBV19
size: .
CDR3: CASRPGQFNSPLHF
DNA: TGTGCCAGTAGGCCGGGACAGTTTAATTCACCCCTCCACTTT

J: TRBJ1-2
D: .
V: TRBV28
size: .
CDR3: CASMSTATNYGYTF
DNA: TGTGCCAGCATGAGCACAGCTACTAACTATGGCTACACCTTC

J: TRBJ1-1
D: .
V: TRBV2
size: .
CDR3: CASVANMNTEAFF
DNA: TGTGCCAGCGTGGCCAACATGAACACTGAAGCTTTCTTT

J: TRBJ2-3
D: .
V: TRBV4-3
size: .
CDR3: CASSQDSQVKTDTQYF
DNA: TGCGCCAGCAGCCAAGATTCGCAGGTTAAAACAGATACGCAGTATTTT

J: TRBJ2-3
D: .
V: TRBV4-3
size: few
CDR3: CASSQDLYRLDGTDTQYF
DNA: TGCGCCAGCAGCCAAGATTTATATCGACTGGATGGCACAGATACGCAGTATTTT

J: TRBJ2-1
D: TRBD2
V: TRBV5-1
size: .
CDR3: CASSLDGRTSGGVSYNEQFF
DNA: TGCGCCAGCAGCTTGGACGGGAGGACTAGCGGGGGGGTATCCTACAATGAGCAGTTCTTC

J: TRBJ2-7
D: .
V: TRBV30
size: .
CDR3: CAWSLGSGSGQYF
DNA: TGTGCCTGGAGTTTGGGCTCGGGGTCAGGGCAGTACTTC

J: TRBJ2-6
D: .
V: TRBV27
size: .
CDR3: CASSFSYSGANVLTF
DNA: TGTGCCAGCAGTTTCTCTTACTCTGGGGCCAACGTCCTGACTTTC

J: TRBJ2-5
D: .
V: TRBV5-8
size: few
CDR3: CASSLPFSKETQYF
DNA: TGTGCCAGCAGCTTACCTTTTAGCAAAGAGACCCAGTACTTC

J: TRBJ2-7
D: .
V: TRBV29-1
size: .
CDR3: CSVEDSWSNEQYF
DNA: TGCAGCGTTGAAGATTCGTGGTCTAACGAGCAGTACTTC

J: TRBJ2-5
D: TRBD1
V: TRBV11-2
size: .
CDR3: CASSADRGETQYF
DNA: TGTGCCAGCAGCGCAGACAGGGGCGAGACCCAGTACTTC

J: TRBJ2-1
D: .
V: TRBV4-2
size: .
CDR3: CASSQDLTGSPKEFF
DNA: TGTGCCAGCAGCCAAGATCTTACGGGGAGCCCGAAAGAGTTCTTC

J: TRBJ1-2
D: TRBD1
V: TRBV5-4
size: few
CDR3: CASSWTGMNYGYTF
DNA: TGTGCCAGCAGCTGGACAGGGATGAACTATGGCTACACCTTC

J: TRBJ2-2
D: TRBD1
V: TRBV5-1
size: .
CDR3: CASRGTGFHRELFF
DNA: TGCGCCAGCAGAGGGACAGGGTTCCACCGGGAGCTGTTTTTT

J: TRBJ2-7
D: .
V: TRBV6-1
size: .
CDR3: CASSEGPGHQYEQYF
DNA: TGTGCCAGCAGTGAAGGCCCGGGACACCAATACGAGCAGTACTTC

J: TRBJ2-1
D: TRBD2
V: TRBV23-1
size: .
CDR3: CASSQSHWGASGSYNEQFF
DNA: TGCGCCAGCAGTCAATCTCATTGGGGCGCTAGCGGGAGTTACAATGAGCAGTTCTTC

J: TRBJ2-7
D: TRBD2
V: TRBV29-1
size: .
CDR3: CSVAPNRAGGGEQYF
DNA: TGCAGCGTTGCCCCAAATCGAGCGGGGGGGGGCGAGCAGTACTTC

J: TRBJ2-1
D: .
V: TRBV2
size: .
CDR3: CASTKPSGNEQFF
DNA: TGTGCCAGCACCAAGCCCTCAGGGAATGAGCAGTTCTTC

J: TRBJ1-6
D: TRBD1
V: TRBV5-1
size: .
CDR3: CASSFRQGNSPLHF
DNA: TGCGCCAGCAGCTTTCGACAGGGTAACTCACCCCTCCACTTT

J: TRBJ2-1
D: .
V: TRBV19
size: .
CDR3: CASSILHSGPNNEQFF
DNA: TGTGCCAGTAGTATACTTCACAGTGGGCCAAACAATGAGCAGTTCTTC

J: TRBJ1-2
D: .
V: TRBV7-9
size: .
CDR3: CASSLGDLNYGYTF
DNA: TGTGCCAGCAGCTTAGGGGACTTGAACTATGGCTACACCTTC

J: TRBJ1-2
D: .
V: TRBV7-9
size: .
CDR3: CASSLIGRGGQGYTF
DNA: TGTGCCAGCAGCTTAATAGGCAGGGGAGGGCAAGGCTACACCTTC

J: TRBJ2-4
D: TRBD2
V: TRBV27
size: .
CDR3: CASSLYSGGATKNIQYF
DNA: TGTGCCAGCAGTTTATATAGCGGGGGGGCCACCAAAAACATTCAGTACTTC

J: TRBJ2-2
D: .
V: TRBV5-1
size: .
CDR3: CASSSRQYTGELFF
DNA: TGCGCCAGCAGCTCCCGTCAGTACACCGGGGAGCTGTTTTTT

J: TRBJ1-5
D: .
V: TRBV5-6
size: .
CDR3: CASSLEGVGSNQPQHF
DNA: TGTGCCAGCAGCTTGGAAGGGGTGGGTAGCAATCAGCCCCAGCATTTT

J: TRBJ1-1
D: TRBD1
V: TRBV5-1
size: .
CDR3: CASSQTGGLMNTEAFF
DNA: TGCGCCAGCAGCCAGACAGGGGGCCTTATGAACACTGAAGCTTTCTTT

J: TRBJ2-3
D: .
V: TRBV7-9
size: .
CDR3: CASGQGLVSDTQYF
DNA: TGTGCCAGCGGGCAGGGGTTGGTCTCAGATACGCAGTATTTT

J: TRBJ2-7
D: TRBD1
V: TRBV6-1
size: .
CDR3: CASSDMNRGSYEQYF
DNA: TGTGCCAGCAGCGATATGAACAGGGGGTCTTACGAGCAGTACTTC

J: TRBJ1-4
D: TRBD1
V: TRBV6-5
size: few
CDR3: CASSPGGQNEKLFF
DNA: TGTGCCAGCAGTCCTGGGGGACAGAATGAAAAACTGTTTTTT

J: TRBJ1-1
D: TRBD1
V: TRBV4-1
size: .
CDR3: CASSQGMGQGLENTEAFF
DNA: TGCGCCAGCAGCCAGGGGATGGGACAGGGGTTAGAGAACACTGAAGCTTTCTTT

J: TRBJ2-5
D: .
V: TRBV7-9
size: .
CDR3: CASSFKAYLEGETQYF
DNA: TGTGCCAGCAGCTTTAAGGCCTACCTTGAGGGAGAGACCCAGTACTTC

J: TRBJ2-1
D: TRBD1
V: TRBV5-8
size: .
CDR3: CASSPQGANEQFF
DNA: TGTGCCAGCAGTCCACAGGGGGCGAATGAGCAGTTCTTC